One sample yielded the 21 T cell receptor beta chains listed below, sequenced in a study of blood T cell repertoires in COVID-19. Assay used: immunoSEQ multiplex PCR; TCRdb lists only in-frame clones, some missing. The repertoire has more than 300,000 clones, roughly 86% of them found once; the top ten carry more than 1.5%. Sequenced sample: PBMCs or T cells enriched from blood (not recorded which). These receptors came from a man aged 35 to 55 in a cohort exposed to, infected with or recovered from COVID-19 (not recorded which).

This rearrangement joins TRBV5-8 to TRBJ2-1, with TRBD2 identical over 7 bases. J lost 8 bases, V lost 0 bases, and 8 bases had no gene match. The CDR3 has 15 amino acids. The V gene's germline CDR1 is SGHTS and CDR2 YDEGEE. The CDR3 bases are TGTGCCAGCAGCTTGGTCGGCGGGAGTACCCATGAGCAGTTCTTC. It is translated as CASSLVGGSTHEQFF. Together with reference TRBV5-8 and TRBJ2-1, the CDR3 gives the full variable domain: EAGVTQSPTHLIKTRGQQATLRCSPISGHTSVYWYQQALGLGLQFLLWYDEGEERNRGNFPPRFSGRQFPNYSSELNVNALELEDSALYLCASSLVGGSTHEQFFGPGTRLTVL.

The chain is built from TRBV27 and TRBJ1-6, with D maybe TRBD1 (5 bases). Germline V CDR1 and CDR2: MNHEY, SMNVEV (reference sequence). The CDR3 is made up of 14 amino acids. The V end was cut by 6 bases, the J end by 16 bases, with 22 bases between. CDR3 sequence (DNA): TGTGCCAGCAGCTTCTGGGGGGGAACCGATACTCTCCACTTT. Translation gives CASSFWGGTDTLHF.

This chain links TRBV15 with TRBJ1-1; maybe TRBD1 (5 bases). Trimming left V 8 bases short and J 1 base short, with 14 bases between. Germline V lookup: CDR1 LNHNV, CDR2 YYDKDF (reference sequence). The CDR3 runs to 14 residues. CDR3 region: CATAYPGGNTEAFF. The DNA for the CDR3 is TGTGCCACCGCATATCCCGGGGGGAACACTGAAGCTTTCTTT.

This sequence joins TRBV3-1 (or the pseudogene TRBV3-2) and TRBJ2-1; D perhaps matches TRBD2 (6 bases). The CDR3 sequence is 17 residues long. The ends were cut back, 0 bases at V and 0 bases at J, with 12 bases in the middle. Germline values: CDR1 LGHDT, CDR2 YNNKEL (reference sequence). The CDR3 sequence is CASSQDQRVSSYNEQFF. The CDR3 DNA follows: TGTGCCAGCAGCCAAGATCAGCGGGTAAGCTCCTACAATGAGCAGTTCTTC.

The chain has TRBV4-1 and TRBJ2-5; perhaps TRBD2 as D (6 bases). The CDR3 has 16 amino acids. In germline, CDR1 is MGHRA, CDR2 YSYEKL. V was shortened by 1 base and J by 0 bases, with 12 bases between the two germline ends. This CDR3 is CASSQVAAGHQETQYF. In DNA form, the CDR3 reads TGCGCCAGCAGCCAAGTAGCGGCGGGGCACCAAGAGACCCAGTACTTC.

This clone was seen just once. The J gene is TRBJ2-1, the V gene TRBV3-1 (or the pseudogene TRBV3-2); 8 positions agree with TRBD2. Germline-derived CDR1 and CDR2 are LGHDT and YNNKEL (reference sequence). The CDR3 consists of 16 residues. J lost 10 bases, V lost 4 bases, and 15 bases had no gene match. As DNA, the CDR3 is TGTGCCAGCAGCCCCGGGGAGCGGGGGTCCCCCTGGGAGCAGTTCTTC. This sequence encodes CASSPGERGSPWEQFF.

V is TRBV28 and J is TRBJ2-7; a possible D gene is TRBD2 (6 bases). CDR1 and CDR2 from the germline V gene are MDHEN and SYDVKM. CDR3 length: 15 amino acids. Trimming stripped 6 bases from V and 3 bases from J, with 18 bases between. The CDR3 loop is CASSPSGEANYEQYF. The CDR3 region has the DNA TGTGCCAGCAGCCCTTCGGGGGAGGCCAACTACGAGCAGTACTTC.

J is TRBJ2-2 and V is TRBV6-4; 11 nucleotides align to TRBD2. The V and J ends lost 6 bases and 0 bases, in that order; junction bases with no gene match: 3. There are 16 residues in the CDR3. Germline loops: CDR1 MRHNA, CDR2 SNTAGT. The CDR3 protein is CASRNSGRANTGELFF. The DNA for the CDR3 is TGTGCCAGCAGGAATAGCGGGAGGGCGAACACCGGGGAGCTGTTTTTT.

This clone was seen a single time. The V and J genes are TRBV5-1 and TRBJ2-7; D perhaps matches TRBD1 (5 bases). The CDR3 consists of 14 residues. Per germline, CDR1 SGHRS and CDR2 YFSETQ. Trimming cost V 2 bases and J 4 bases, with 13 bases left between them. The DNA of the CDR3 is TGCGCCAGCAGCTTTACAGGCGAGGAATACGAGCAGTACTTC. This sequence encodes CASSFTGEEYEQYF. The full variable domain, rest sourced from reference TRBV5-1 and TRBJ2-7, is KAGVTQTPRYLIKTRGQQVTLSCSPISGHRSVSWYQQTPGQGLQFLFEYFSETQRNKGNFPGRFSGRQFSNSRSEMNVSTLELGDSALYLCASSFTGEEYEQYFGPGTRLTVT.

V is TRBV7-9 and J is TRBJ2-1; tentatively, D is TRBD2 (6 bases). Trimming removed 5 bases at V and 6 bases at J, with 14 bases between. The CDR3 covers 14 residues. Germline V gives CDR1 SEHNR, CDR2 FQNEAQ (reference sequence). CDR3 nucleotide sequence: TGTGCCAGCAGCCCAGAGGCGGGACTCAATGAGCAGTTCTTC. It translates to CASSPEAGLNEQFF.

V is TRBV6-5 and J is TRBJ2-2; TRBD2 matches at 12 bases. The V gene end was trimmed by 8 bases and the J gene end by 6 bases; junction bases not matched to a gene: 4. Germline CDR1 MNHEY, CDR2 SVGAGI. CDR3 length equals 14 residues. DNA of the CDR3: TGTGCCAGCCGGACTAGCGGGATCCCCGGGGAGCTGTTTTTT. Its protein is CASRTSGIPGELFF.

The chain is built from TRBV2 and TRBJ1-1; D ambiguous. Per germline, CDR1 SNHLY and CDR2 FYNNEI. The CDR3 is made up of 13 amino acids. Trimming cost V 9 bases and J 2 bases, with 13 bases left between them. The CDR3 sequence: CARSLQPNTEAFF. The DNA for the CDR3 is TGTGCCAGGAGTTTACAGCCAAACACTGAAGCTTTCTTT.

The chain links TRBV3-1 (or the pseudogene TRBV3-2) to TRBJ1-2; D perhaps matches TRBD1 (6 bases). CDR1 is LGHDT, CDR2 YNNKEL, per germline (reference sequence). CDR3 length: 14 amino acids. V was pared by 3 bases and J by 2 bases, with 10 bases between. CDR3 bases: TGTGCCAGCAGCCACTCTACAGGGAACTATGGCTACACCTTC. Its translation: CASSHSTGNYGYTF.

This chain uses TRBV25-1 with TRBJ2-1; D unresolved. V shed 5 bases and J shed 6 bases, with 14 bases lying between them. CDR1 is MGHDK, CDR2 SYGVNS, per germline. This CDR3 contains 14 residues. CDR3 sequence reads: CASSTQQLTNEQFF. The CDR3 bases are TGTGCCAGCAGTACCCAACAACTAACCAATGAGCAGTTCTTC.

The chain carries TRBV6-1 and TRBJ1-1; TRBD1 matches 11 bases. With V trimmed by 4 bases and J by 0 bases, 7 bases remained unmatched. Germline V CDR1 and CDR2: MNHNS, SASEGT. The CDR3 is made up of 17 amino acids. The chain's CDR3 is CASSVGTGGRMNTEAFF. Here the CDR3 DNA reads TGTGCCAGCAGTGTTGGGACAGGGGGAAGGATGAACACTGAAGCTTTCTTT.

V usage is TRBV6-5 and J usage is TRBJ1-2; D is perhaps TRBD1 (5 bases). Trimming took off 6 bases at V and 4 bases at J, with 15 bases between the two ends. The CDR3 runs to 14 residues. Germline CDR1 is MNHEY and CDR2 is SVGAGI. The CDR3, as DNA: TGTGCCAGCAGCGCGCCTCGACAGCCCTATGGCTACACCTTC. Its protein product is CASSAPRQPYGYTF.

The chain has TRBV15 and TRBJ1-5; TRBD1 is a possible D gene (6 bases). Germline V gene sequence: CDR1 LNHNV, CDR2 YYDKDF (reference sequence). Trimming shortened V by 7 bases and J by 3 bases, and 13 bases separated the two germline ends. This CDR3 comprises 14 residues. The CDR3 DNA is TGTGCCACCATTAACAGGGAATCCAATCAGCCCCAGCATTTT. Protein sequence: CATINRESNQPQHF.

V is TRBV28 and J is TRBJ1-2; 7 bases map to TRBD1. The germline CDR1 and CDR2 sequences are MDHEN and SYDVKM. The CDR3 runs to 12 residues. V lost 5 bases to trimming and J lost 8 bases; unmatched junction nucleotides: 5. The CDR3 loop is CASSVTGPGYTF. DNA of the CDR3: TGTGCCAGCAGTGTGACAGGGCCGGGCTACACCTTC.

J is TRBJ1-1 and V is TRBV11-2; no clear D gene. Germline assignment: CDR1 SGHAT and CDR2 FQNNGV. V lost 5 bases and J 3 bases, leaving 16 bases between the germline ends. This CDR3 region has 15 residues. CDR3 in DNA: TGTGCCAGCAGCCGCACGGGGAGGCGGGACACTGAAGCTTTCTTT. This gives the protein CASSRTGRRDTEAFF.

The CDR3 DNA reads TGTGCCAGCAGTCAAAACTTGTACACCGGGGAGCTGTTTTTT. Amino acids: CASSQNLYTGELFF. This rearrangement joins TRBV6-5 to TRBJ2-2; D is ambiguous. The V gene lost 5 bases and the J gene lost 3 bases, with 10 bases spanning the gap. Germline V gene lookup returns CDR1 MNHEY and CDR2 SVGAGI. The CDR3 has 14 residues.

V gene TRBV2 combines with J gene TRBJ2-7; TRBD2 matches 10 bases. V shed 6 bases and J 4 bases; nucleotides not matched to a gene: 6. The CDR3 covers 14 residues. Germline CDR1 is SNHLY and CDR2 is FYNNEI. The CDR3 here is CASRQAGGPYEQYF. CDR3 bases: TGTGCCAGCAGACAAGCGGGAGGGCCATACGAGCAGTACTTC.